These 17 T cell receptor beta chains share one sample of origin, sequenced in a study of cytomegalovirus exposure and HLA in healthy donors. PCR involved 60 Vbeta and 13 Jbeta primers. Sequencing was performed with immunoSEQ multiplex PCR; in TCRdb, only in-frame clones are kept and a portion is missing. The data show over 60,000 clones, and the top ten clones hold around 7%. The sequenced sample consisted of PBMCs. These receptors all come from a female donor in good health and CMV-seropositive.

The rearrangement uses TRBV30 and TRBJ1-3; unclear D gene. Germline loops: CDR1 GTSNPN, CDR2 SVGIG (reference sequence). The CDR3 is 12 amino acids. V shed 0 bases and J shed 6 bases, with 6 bases lying between them. CDR3 DNA: TGTGCCTGGAGTGTATCACAAAACACCATATATTTT. It yields the protein CAWSVSQNTIYF.

This sequence joins TRBV29-1 and TRBJ2-4; D perhaps matches TRBD1 (5 bases). CDR3 length: 13 residues. Germline lookup yields CDR1 SQVTM and CDR2 ANQGSEA. The V gene lost 3 bases and the J gene lost 6 bases, with 12 bases spanning the gap. The CDR3 bases are TGCAGCGTTGACGGCGAGCAGGGAAACATTCAGTACTTC. Translation: CSVDGEQGNIQYF.

The V gene is TRBV4-3, the J gene TRBJ2-5, with a possible D match to TRBD1 (6 bases). The J call may be mistaken, given a closer DNA end match to TRBJ2-7. CDR1 is LGHNA and CDR2 is YSLEER in the germline V gene. This CDR3 has 16 residues. CDR3 DNA sequence: TGCGCCAGCAGCCAAGTTCTACAGGGTCCACCCTACGAGCAGTACTTC. Translated, it gives CASSQVLQGPPYEQYF.

The V call is TRBV27, the J call TRBJ2-3; the D gene is possibly TRBD2 (6 bases). This CDR3 is 14 amino acids long. Trimming shortened V by 4 bases and J by 6 bases, and 14 bases separated the two germline ends. Germline values: CDR1 MNHEY, CDR2 SMNVEV (reference sequence). The DNA for the CDR3 is TGTGCCAGCAGTTGGAGGGGATTTGCCGATACGCAGTATTTT. It yields the protein CASSWRGFADTQYF.

This CDR3 is CASGYGREGAQHF. The CDR3 coding sequence is TGTGCCAGTGGTTACGGCCGAGAGGGAGCCCAGCATTTT. The chain recombines TRBV6-5 with TRBJ1-5; D call uncertain. The CDR3 spans 13 residues. Trimming pared 9 bases from V and 11 bases from J, leaving 20 bases between. Germline V gives CDR1 MNHEY, CDR2 SVGAGI.

The genes are TRBV7-6 and TRBJ2-3, with 7 nucleotides matching TRBD1. The junction had 6 bases not matched to a gene; V was cut back by 6 bases and J by 0 bases. The CDR3 consists of 15 residues. Germline loops: CDR1 SGHVS, CDR2 FNYEAQ. The CDR3 sequence is CASRPGQESTDTQYF. The CDR3, as DNA: TGTGCCAGCAGGCCCGGACAGGAAAGCACAGATACGCAGTATTTT.

The chain recombines TRBV7-3 with TRBJ2-1, with D unresolved. The germline gives CDR1 SGHTA, CDR2 FQGTGA. The CDR3 has 13 amino acids. The germline V and J ends were trimmed by 4 bases and 7 bases, with 11 bases remaining between them. The CDR3 sequence is CASSSASANEQFF. The CDR3 DNA follows: TGTGCCAGCAGCTCCGCCTCAGCGAATGAGCAGTTCTTC.

The chain couples TRBV6-5 to TRBJ2-7; 8 bases match TRBD1. The J segment lost 0 bases and the V segment lost 3 bases, leaving 1 base of the junction unmatched. Germline CDR1 reads MNHEY; CDR2 reads SVGAGI. The CDR3 sequence is 14 residues long. CDR3 amino acids: CASSYTGGSYEQYF. CDR3 DNA: TGTGCCAGCAGTTATACAGGGGGCTCCTACGAGCAGTACTTC.

The V gene is TRBV18, the J gene TRBJ2-1; 9 positions agree with TRBD2. J was trimmed by 2 bases and V by 1 base; bases with no gene match: 6. The CDR3 sequence is 17 residues long. Germline assignment: CDR1 KGHSH and CDR2 LQKENI. The CDR3 loop is CASSPRIAGEAYNEQFF. The CDR3 coding sequence is TGTGCCAGCTCACCACGCATAGCGGGAGAAGCCTACAATGAGCAGTTCTTC.

The rearrangement uses TRBV7-2 and TRBJ2-7; 12 positions match TRBD2. CDR1 SGHTA and CDR2 FQGNSA come from the germline V gene. Germline trimming cut 5 bases from V and 1 base from J; bases unmatched to any gene: 6. CDR3 size: 16 residues. This CDR3 reads CASSDPGLAGSYEQYF. In DNA form, the CDR3 reads TGTGCCAGCAGCGACCCGGGACTAGCGGGTTCCTACGAGCAGTACTTC. The full variable domain, completed using reference TRBV7-2 and TRBJ2-7, is GAGVSQSPSNKVTEKGKDVELRCDPISGHTALYWYRQSLGQGLEFLIYFQGNSAPDKSGLPSDRFSAERTGGSVSTLTIQRTQQEDSAVYLCASSDPGLAGSYEQYFGPGTRLTVT.

The gene calls are TRBV25-1 and TRBJ1-2; D uncertain. Germline loops: CDR1 MGHDK, CDR2 SYGVNS. The ends were cut back, 10 bases at V and 7 bases at J, with 16 bases in the middle. This CDR3 has 12 amino acids. CDR3 loop: CAIGNHLGGYTF. The CDR3 DNA reads as TGTGCCATTGGCAACCACCTAGGTGGCTACACCTTC.

The chain has TRBV18 and TRBJ2-1; the D gene is possibly TRBD1 (8 bases). The V end was cut by 4 bases, the J end by 3 bases, with 16 bases between. The CDR3 is 16 amino acids. The V gene's germline CDR1 is KGHSH and CDR2 LQKENI. CDR3 DNA: TGTGCCAGCTCACTGCAGGGGGCGGGAGTCTACAATGAGCAGTTCTTC. Its protein product is CASSLQGAGVYNEQFF.

This chain uses TRBV7-8 with TRBJ1-1; TRBD1 might be the D (6 bases). V dropped 5 bases and J dropped 0 bases, with 13 bases sitting between them. In germline, CDR1 is SGHVS, CDR2 FQNEAQ. This CDR3 is built from 15 residues. The DNA for the CDR3 is TGTGCCAGCAGCCCCCCCCAGGGGATGAACACTGAAGCTTTCTTT. Translation gives CASSPPQGMNTEAFF.

The gene calls are TRBV5-8 and TRBJ2-7; D remains ambiguous. The CDR3 loop spans 14 amino acids. Germline V gene sequence: CDR1 SGHTS, CDR2 YDEGEE. V shed 3 bases and J shed 1 base, with 11 bases lying between them. The CDR3 sequence is CASSSIGGSYEQYF. CDR3 nucleotides: TGTGCCAGCAGCTCGATTGGCGGATCCTACGAGCAGTACTTC.

The J gene is TRBJ2-3, the V gene TRBV19, with 7 bases that match TRBD2. This CDR3 spans 13 amino acids. The ends lost 6 bases at V and 6 bases at J; junction bases unmatched: 6. Germline V lookup: CDR1 LNHDA, CDR2 SQIVND (reference sequence). The CDR3 coding sequence is TGTGCCAGTAGCTCAGGACTAGTCGATACGCAGTATTTT. It is translated as CASSSGLVDTQYF.

The chain uses TRBV5-4 and TRBJ2-7, with 7 bases identical to TRBD1. With 2 bases clipped from V and 5 bases from J, the junction kept 4 bases outside the gene matches. The CDR3 is 13 amino acids. The V gene's germline CDR1 is SGHNT and CDR2 YYREEE (reference sequence). The CDR3 here is CASSLTGAHEQYF. The CDR3 DNA is TGTGCCAGCAGCTTAACAGGGGCCCACGAGCAGTACTTC.

CDR3 protein: CASSPLLEAGQYEQYF. The CDR3 bases are TGTGCCAGCTCACCACTTTTAGAAGCGGGACAATACGAGCAGTACTTC. V usage is TRBV18 and J usage is TRBJ2-7; D might be TRBD2 (7 bases). V was trimmed by 1 base and J by 4 bases, leaving 17 bases between them. The CDR3 loop spans 16 amino acids. Germline values: CDR1 KGHSH, CDR2 LQKENI.